This TCR beta chain came from a study of early T cells in non-severe SARS-CoV-2 infection. This CDR3 comprises 15 residues. Germline V gene lookup returns CDR1 DFQATT and CDR2 SNEGSKA (reference sequence). The V end lost 5 bases, the J end lost 2 bases, and 15 bases lay between the germline ends. Researchers attached unique molecular identifiers to individual cDNA molecules. TCRdb called the 5' RACE reads again in MiXCR, with one record for every CDR3 protein. Here the sample spans about 50,000 distinct CDR3 sequences, roughly 12% being singletons. The sample here was whole blood, taken at baseline. The chain recombines TRBV20-1 with TRBJ1-4, with a weak D call TRBD1 (6 bases). This receptor was obtained from an adult who was a healthcare worker with PCR-confirmed SARS-CoV-2 infection or an uninfected control (not recorded which). The CDR3 protein is CSAARGTTTNEKLFF. DNA for the CDR3: TGCAGTGCTGCGAGGGGGACTACGACTAATGAAAAACTGTTTTTT.